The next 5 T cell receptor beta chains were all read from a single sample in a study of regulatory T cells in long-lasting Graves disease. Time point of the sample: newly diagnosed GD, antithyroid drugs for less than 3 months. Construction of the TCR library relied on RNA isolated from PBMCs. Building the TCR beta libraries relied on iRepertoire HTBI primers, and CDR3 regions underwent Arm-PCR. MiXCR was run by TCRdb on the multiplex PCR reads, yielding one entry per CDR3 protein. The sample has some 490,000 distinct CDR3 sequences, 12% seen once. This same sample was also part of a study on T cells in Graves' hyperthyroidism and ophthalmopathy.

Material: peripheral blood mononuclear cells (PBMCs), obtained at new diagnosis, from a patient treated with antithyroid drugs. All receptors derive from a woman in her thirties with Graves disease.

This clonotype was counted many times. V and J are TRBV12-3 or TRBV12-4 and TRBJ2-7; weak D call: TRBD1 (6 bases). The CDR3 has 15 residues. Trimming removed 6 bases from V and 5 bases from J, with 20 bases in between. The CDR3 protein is CASSNREPGQDEQYF. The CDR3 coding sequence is TGTGCCAGCAGCAACAGGGAGCCCGGGCAGGACGAGCAGTACTTC.

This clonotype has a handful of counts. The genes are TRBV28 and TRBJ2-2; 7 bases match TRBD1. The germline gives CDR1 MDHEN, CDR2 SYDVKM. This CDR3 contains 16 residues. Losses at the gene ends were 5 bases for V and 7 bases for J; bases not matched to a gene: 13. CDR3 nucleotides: TGTGCCAGCAGTCCTCCCGGGACAGAAAAATTCGGGGAGCTGTTTTTT. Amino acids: CASSPPGTEKFGELFF.

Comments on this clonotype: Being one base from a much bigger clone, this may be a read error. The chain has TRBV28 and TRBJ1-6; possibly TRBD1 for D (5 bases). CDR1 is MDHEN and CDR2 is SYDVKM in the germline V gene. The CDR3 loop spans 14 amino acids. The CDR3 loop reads CASSHGRGASPLRF. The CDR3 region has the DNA TGTGCCAGCAGCCACGGGAGGGGAGCCTCACCCCTCCGCTTT.

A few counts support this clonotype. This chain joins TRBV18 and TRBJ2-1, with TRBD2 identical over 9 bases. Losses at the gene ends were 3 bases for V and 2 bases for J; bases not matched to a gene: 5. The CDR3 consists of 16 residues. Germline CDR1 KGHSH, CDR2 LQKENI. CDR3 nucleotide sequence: TGTGCCAGCTCACCTACGGGACTAGCAACCTACAATGAGCAGTTCTTC. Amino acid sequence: CASSPTGLATYNEQFF. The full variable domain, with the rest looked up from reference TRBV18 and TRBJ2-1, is NAGVMQNPRHLVRRRGQEARLRCSPMKGHSHVYWYRQLPEEGLKFMVYLQKENIIDESGMPKERFSAEFPKEGPSILRIQQVVRGDSAAYFCASSPTGLATYNEQFFGPGTRLTVL.

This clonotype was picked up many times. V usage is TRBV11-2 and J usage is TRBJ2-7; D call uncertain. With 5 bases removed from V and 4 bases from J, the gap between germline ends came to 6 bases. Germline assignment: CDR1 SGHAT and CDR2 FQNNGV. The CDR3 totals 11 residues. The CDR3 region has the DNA TGTGCCAGCAGCCCTTTGTACGAGCAGTACTTC. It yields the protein CASSPLYEQYF.